This T cell receptor (beta chain) was documented in a study of blood T cell repertoires in COVID-19. The wider study: Researchers got acute and convalescent COVID-19 samples from the United States, Italy and Spain. Sample material is recorded as cDNA or gDNA derived from T cells, B-cell-depleted T cells, or PBMCs.

This CDR3 region has 17 residues. Germline V gives CDR1 SEHNR, CDR2 FQNEAQ (reference sequence). The ends were cut back, 3 bases at V and 4 bases at J, with 21 bases in the middle. Per the original data handling: Reference gene primer amplification gave estimated nucleated cell counts. Libraries were prepared by immunoSEQ multiplex PCR; TCRdb keeps only in-frame clonotypes and omits some of them. V, J and clone size were drawn from that table, and D and trimming were deduced from the DNA. Among about 350,000 clones listed, approximately 90% were seen once. This clone showed up just once. This sequence was found in a woman in her fifties or sixties with COVID-19, enrolled during active disease. Sequencing was carried out using peripheral blood. This chain connects TRBV7-9 to TRBJ1-2, with a weak D call TRBD1 (5 bases). The CDR3: CASSFRAGFQSAYGYTF. CDR3 nucleotide sequence: TGTGCCAGCAGCTTCAGGGCGGGATTTCAGAGCGCCTATGGCTACACCTTC.